Listed here are 2 T cell receptor beta chains from one sample, sequenced in a study of blood T cell repertoires in COVID-19. Measured with immunoSEQ multiplex PCR; TCRdb has only the in-frame clones, and not every one. Here the sample spans roughly 450,000 clones, less than 95% being singletons. What was sequenced was PBMCs or T cells enriched from blood (not recorded which). The receptors derive from a man between 18 and 29 years old who had recovered from COVID-19.

This rearrangement joins TRBV3-1 (or the pseudogene TRBV3-2) to TRBJ1-1; the match to TRBD1 covers 11 bases. V lost 4 bases, J lost 5 bases, and 6 bases stayed unmatched. This CDR3 spans 15 amino acids. Germline assignment: CDR1 LGHDT and CDR2 YNNKEL (reference sequence). This chain's CDR3 is CASSRTGTGGTEAFF. In nucleotides, the CDR3 is TGTGCCAGCAGCCGTACCGGGACAGGGGGTACTGAAGCTTTCTTT.

The chain carries TRBV10-3 and TRBJ1-2; the D is unclear. Germline V gives CDR1 ENHRY, CDR2 SYGVKD. V was pared by 4 bases and J by 8 bases, with 14 bases between. The length of the CDR3 is 13 residues. The CDR3 coding sequence is TGTGCCATCAGTGCCGGAGAGGGAGACGGCTACACCTTC. Amino acids: CAISAGEGDGYTF.